This T cell receptor (beta chain) stems from a study of graft-versus-host responses after intestinal transplantation. Study as a whole: Multivisceral, liver-intestinal, or isolated intestinal grafts went to recipients. Once they had received anti-thymocyte globulin induction, all recipients took tacrolimus and steroids for 2 to 4 years. Broader study findings: Recipient marrow contained GvH clones, some of which appeared first in ileum or blood. The study found high graft-versus-host to host-versus-graft clonal ratios in allografts of patients with graft-donor T cell macrochimerism.

Produced via immunoSEQ multiplex PCR; TCRdb's table is partial and in-frame only. The table lists just under 85,000 clones, less than 95% of them singletons. CDR3 size: 14 residues. V was clipped by 5 bases and J by 4 bases, with 15 bases between them. Germline CDR1 is SGHDT and CDR2 is YYEEEE. Comments on this clone: Its antigen is unidentified.

This sequence joins TRBV5-6 and TRBJ1-1; possible D gene TRBD1, 6 bases. The origin of this receptor is a human donor who was the organ donor for an intestinal transplant. This specimen consisted of unstimulated CD8+ T cells sorted from spleen or lymph node cells, obtained before transplant. CDR3 region: CASSYRTDGTEAFF. DNA of the CDR3: TGTGCCAGCAGTTACCGGACAGACGGCACTGAAGCTTTCTTT.